The 13 T cell receptor beta chains reported below all come from one sample, sequenced in a study of T cells in Graves' hyperthyroidism and ophthalmopathy. RNA transcripts were the template for amplifying TCR beta CDR3 regions. HTBI primers drove first-round RT-PCR of the TCR CDR3. Each CDR3 protein is one row after TCRdb ran MiXCR on the multiplex PCR reads. The sample holds about 570,000 distinct CDR3 sequences, more than 45% seen once. Sequenced: peripheral blood or thyroid tissue (not recorded which). The receptors originated from an adult woman with Graves' disease, either hyperthyroidism or ophthalmopathy (not recorded which).

This clonotype was seen ten or more times. The J gene is TRBJ2-1, the V gene TRBV24-1, with 7 bases identical to TRBD2. The CDR3 totals 12 residues. The germline V gene encodes CDR1 KGHDR and CDR2 SFDVKD. Trimming at V came to 5 bases and at J to 16 bases, leaving 10 bases not matched to a gene. The CDR3 bases are TGTGCCACCAGTGCCCCCGGGGGGAGGGCATTCTTC. This encodes CATSAPGGRAFF.

This clonotype was picked up a small number of times. The chain employs TRBV9 and TRBJ2-3, with 8 bases fitting TRBD2. Germline V gene lookup returns CDR1 SGDLS and CDR2 YYNGEE. The CDR3 is 15 residues long. The junction had 3 bases not matched to a gene; V was cut back by 3 bases and J by 0 bases. The CDR3 region is CASSGAGGSTDTQYF. CDR3 in DNA: TGTGCCAGCAGCGGTGCGGGAGGCAGCACAGATACGCAGTATTTT.

V is TRBV10-3 and J is TRBJ2-2; TRBD2 matches at 9 bases. The CDR3 sequence is 16 residues long. In germline, CDR1 is ENHRY, CDR2 SYGVKD. Losses at the gene ends were 4 bases for V and 7 bases for J; bases not matched to a gene: 10. CDR3 in amino acids: CAISARPSGIIGELFF. The CDR3 nucleotides read TGTGCCATCAGTGCTAGGCCTAGCGGGATTATCGGGGAGCTGTTTTTT.

The chain links TRBV7-8 to TRBJ1-1; D is unresolved. Deletions cut 5 bases from V and 8 bases from J, with 6 bases between. The CDR3 length is 10 residues. Per germline, CDR1 SGHVS and CDR2 FQNEAQ. The CDR3 nucleotides read TGTGCCAGCAGCCCCAGGGAAGCTTTCTTT. As protein: CASSPREAFF.

The rearrangement joins TRBV5-1 to TRBJ2-2, with 7 bases aligning to TRBD1. Germline V lookup: CDR1 SGHRS, CDR2 YFSETQ. CDR3 length: 13 amino acids. Trimming took 7 bases from V and 1 from J; bases not matched to a gene: 1. Here the CDR3 DNA reads TGCGCCAGCGACAGGGAGAACACCGGGGAGCTGTTTTTT. The encoded protein is CASDRENTGELFF.

Ten or more counts support this clonotype. The gene calls are TRBV12-3 or TRBV12-4 and TRBJ2-2, with a weak D call TRBD1 (5 bases). Trimming pared 5 bases from V and 4 bases from J, leaving 11 bases between. This CDR3 has 14 residues. DNA of the CDR3: TGTGCCAGCAGTCCTACAGGTTCCACCGGGGAGCTGTTTTTT. This translates into CASSPTGSTGELFF.

This clonotype appeared a few times. The rearrangement joins TRBV28 to TRBJ2-7; D gene ambiguous. The germline V gene has CDR1 MDHEN and CDR2 SYDVKM. CDR3 length: 13 amino acids. V was clipped by 3 bases and J by 7 bases, with 13 bases between them. The CDR3 spells CASSLAGYREQYF. The CDR3 nucleotides read TGTGCCAGCAGTTTGGCCGGCTACCGGGAGCAGTACTTC.

This chain connects TRBV6-6 to TRBJ1-1, with D possibly TRBD1 on 6 matching bases. This CDR3 has 15 amino acids. V dropped 0 bases and J dropped 7 bases, with 15 bases sitting between them. CDR1 and CDR2 (germline): MNHNY, SVGAGI (reference sequence). CDR3 sequence reads: CASSYSSRGRGEAFF. CDR3 DNA sequence: TGTGCCAGCAGTTACTCGAGCCGGGGGCGCGGTGAAGCTTTCTTT.

The J gene is TRBJ1-6, the V gene TRBV6-5, with a possible D match to TRBD1 (6 bases). Looked up from germline, CDR1 is MNHEY and CDR2 is SVGAGI. Trimming removed 6 bases from V and 3 bases from J, with 18 bases in between. This CDR3 is built from 17 residues. The chain's CDR3 is CASSNFGTPYYNSPLHF. DNA of the CDR3: TGTGCCAGCAGCAATTTTGGGACACCGTACTATAATTCACCCCTCCACTTT.

The chain employs TRBV10-3 and TRBJ2-7, with 8 bases fitting TRBD2. Trimming removed 3 bases from V and 5 bases from J; junction bases left unmatched: 9. Germline V CDR1 and CDR2: ENHRY, SYGVKD. The CDR3 sequence is 15 residues long. DNA of the CDR3: TGTGCCATCAGTGAACCCGGGGGGGGCCTGAACGAGCAGTACTTC. Translating gives CAISEPGGGLNEQYF.

This clonotype was found once. One end of the junction is discordant with germline, which a read error may explain. The chain links TRBV24-1 to TRBJ2-2, with TRBD2 matching over 8 bases. The CDR3 consists of 10 residues. From germline, CDR1 is KGHDR and CDR2 SFDVKD. Written as DNA, the CDR3 is TGTGCCACCAGTGAGGGAGCGGGAGAGTTT. Translated, it gives CATSEGAGEF.

As concerns this clonotype: This may be a read error, as it is one base from a much larger clone. The chain has TRBV6-5 and TRBJ1-1; TRBD1 agrees at 7 bases. Germline V lookup: CDR1 MNHEY, CDR2 SVGAGI. The CDR3 has 18 amino acids. V was clipped by 2 bases and J by 0 bases; unmatched bases: 12. The CDR3 here is CASSYVWTGCGVNTEAFF. CDR3 sequence (DNA): TGTGCCAGCAGTTACGTATGGACAGGCTGCGGGGTGAACACTGAAGCTTTCTTT.

About this clonotype: A read error may produce the germline difference seen at one junction end. The chain employs TRBV24-1 and TRBJ2-3, with D tentatively TRBD1 (5 bases). Germline assignment: CDR1 KGHDR and CDR2 SFDVKD. This CDR3 has 15 amino acids. The CDR3 region has the DNA TGTGCCGCCAGTGATTTAGCCAGGGAATCAGATACGCAGTATTTT. Encoded protein: CAASDLARESDTQYF.